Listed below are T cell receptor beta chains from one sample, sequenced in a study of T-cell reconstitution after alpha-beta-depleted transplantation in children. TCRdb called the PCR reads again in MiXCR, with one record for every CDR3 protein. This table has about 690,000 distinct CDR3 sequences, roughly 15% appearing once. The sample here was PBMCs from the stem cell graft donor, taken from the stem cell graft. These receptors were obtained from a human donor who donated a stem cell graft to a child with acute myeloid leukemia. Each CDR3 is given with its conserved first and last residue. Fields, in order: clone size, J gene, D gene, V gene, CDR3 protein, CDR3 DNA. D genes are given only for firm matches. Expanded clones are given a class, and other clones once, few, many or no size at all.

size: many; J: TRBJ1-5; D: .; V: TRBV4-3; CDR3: CASSQDILGRTQPQHF; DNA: TGCGCCAGCAGCCAAGATATTTTAGGAAGAACTCAGCCCCAGCATTTT
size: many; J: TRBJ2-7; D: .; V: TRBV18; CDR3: CASSPDPGVYEQYF; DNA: TGTGCCAGCTCACCAGATCCAGGGGTCTACGAGCAGTACTTC
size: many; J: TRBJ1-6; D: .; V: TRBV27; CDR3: CASRTIQGGNSPLHF; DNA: TGTGCCAGCAGAACCATACAGGGAGGCAATTCACCCCTCCACTTT
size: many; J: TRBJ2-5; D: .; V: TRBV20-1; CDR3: CSVHRAETQYF; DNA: TGCAGTGTTCATAGGGCGGAGACCCAGTACTTC
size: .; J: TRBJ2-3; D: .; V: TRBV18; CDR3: CASSPPGGNTDTQYF; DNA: TGTGCCAGCTCACCACCGGGGGGAAACACAGATACGCAGTATTTT
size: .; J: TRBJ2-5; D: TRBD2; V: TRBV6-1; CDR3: CASRLTSAGEETQYF; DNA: TGTGCCAGCAGGCTCACTAGCGCGGGGGAAGAGACCCAGTACTTC
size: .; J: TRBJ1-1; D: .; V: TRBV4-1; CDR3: CASSQGVRVGNTEAFF; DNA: TGCGCCAGCAGCCAAGGCGTTAGGGTAGGGAACACTGAAGCTTTCTTT
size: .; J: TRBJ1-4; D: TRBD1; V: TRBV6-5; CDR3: CASSYRRQGGGKLFF; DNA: TGTGCCAGCAGTTACCGGAGACAGGGGGGGGGAAAACTGTTTTTT
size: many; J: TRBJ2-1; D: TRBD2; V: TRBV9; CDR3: CASSVGLAGVNEQFF; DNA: TGTGCCAGCAGCGTGGGACTAGCGGGGGTTAATGAGCAGTTCTTC
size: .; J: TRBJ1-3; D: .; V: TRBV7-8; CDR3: CASSLAGQGSGNTIYF; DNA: TGTGCCAGCAGCTTAGCGGGGCAGGGCTCTGGAAACACCATATATTTT
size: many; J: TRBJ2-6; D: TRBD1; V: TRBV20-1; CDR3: CSAGTGGISGANVLTF; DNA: TGCAGTGCCGGGACAGGGGGGATCTCTGGGGCCAACGTCCTGACTTTC
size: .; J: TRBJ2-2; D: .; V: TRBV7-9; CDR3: CASSFSTYRDASTGELFF; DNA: TGTGCCAGCAGCTTCTCCACCTACCGGGACGCCAGCACCGGGGAGCTGTTTTTT
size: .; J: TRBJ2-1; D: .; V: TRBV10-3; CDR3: CAIRKGESRLNEQFF; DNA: TGTGCCATCAGGAAGGGGGAGAGTCGGCTCAATGAGCAGTTCTTC
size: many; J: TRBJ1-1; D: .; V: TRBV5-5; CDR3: CASSLNDVNTEAFF; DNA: TGTGCCAGCAGCTTGAACGATGTGAACACTGAAGCTTTCTTT
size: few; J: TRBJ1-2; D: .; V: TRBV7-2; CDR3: CASSSDGPRGGYTF; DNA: TGTGCCAGCAGCTCGGACGGCCCTCGGGGTGGCTACACCTTC
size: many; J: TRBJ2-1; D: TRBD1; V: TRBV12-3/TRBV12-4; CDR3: CASVRDRVYNEQFF; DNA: TGTGCCAGTGTCCGGGACAGGGTGTATAATGAGCAGTTCTTC
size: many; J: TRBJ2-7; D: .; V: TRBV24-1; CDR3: CATSDGGAYEQYF; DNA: TGTGCCACCAGTGATGGCGGGGCTTACGAGCAGTACTTC
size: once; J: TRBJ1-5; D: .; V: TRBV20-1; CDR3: CSAAPTMNNQPQHF; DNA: TGCAGTGCGGCTCCGACGATGAACAATCAGCCCCAGCATTTT
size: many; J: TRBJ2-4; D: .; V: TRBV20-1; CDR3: CSAFHRAGAKNIQYF; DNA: TGCAGTGCTTTCCACAGGGCTGGGGCCAAAAACATTCAGTACTTC
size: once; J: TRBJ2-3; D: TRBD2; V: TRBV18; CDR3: CASSPRSGGRADTQYF; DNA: TGTGCCAGCTCACCAAGAAGCGGGGGCCGGGCAGATACGCAGTATTTT
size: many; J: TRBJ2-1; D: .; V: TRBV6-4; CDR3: CASKPSISSTNEQFF; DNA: TGTGCCAGCAAGCCTTCTATTTCCTCTACCAATGAGCAGTTCTTC
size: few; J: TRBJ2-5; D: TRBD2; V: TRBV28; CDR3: CASSFLWTSGQETQYF; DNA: TGTGCCAGCAGTTTCCTATGGACTAGCGGGCAAGAGACCCAGTACTTC
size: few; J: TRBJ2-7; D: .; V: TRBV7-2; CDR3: CASASPRTGTYEQYF; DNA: TGTGCCAGCGCTAGCCCCCGGACGGGGACCTACGAGCAGTACTTC
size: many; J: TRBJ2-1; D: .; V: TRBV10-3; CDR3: CAISRTTSQSYNEQFF; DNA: TGTGCCATCAGCCGGACCACTAGTCAGTCCTACAATGAGCAGTTCTTC
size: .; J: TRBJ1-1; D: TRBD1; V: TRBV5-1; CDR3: CASRIVPGGVNTEAFF; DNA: TGCGCCAGCAGAATAGTCCCAGGGGGAGTGAACACTGAAGCTTTCTTT
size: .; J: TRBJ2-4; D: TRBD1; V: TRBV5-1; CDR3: CASSPGQGVAKNIQYF; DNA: TGCGCCAGCAGCCCTGGACAGGGTGTGGCCAAAAACATTCAGTACTTC
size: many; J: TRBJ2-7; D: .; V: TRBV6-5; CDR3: CASSSSGAYSYEQYF; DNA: .
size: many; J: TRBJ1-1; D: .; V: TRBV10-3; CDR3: CAISGIHMGRVTEAFF; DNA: TGTGCCATCAGTGGAATCCACATGGGAAGGGTCACTGAAGCTTTCTTT
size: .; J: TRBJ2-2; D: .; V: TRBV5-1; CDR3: CASSLVAGVTGELFF; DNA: TGCGCCAGCAGCTTGGTGGCAGGCGTCACCGGGGAGCTGTTTTTT
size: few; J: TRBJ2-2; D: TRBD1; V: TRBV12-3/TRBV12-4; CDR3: CASSPPDRSNTGELFF; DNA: TGTGCCAGCAGTCCCCCGGACAGGTCGAACACCGGGGAGCTGTTTTTT
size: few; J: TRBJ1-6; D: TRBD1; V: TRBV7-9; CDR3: CASSLRGQGDSPLHF; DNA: TGTGCCAGCAGCTTAAGGGGACAGGGGGACTCACCCCTCCACTTT
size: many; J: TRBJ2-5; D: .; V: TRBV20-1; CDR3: CSAREGRETQYF; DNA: TGCAGTGCTAGAGAGGGCCGCGAGACCCAGTACTTC
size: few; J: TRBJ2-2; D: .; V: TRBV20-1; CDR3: CSAKGWTGELFF; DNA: TGCAGTGCTAAGGGGTGGACCGGGGAGCTGTTTTTT
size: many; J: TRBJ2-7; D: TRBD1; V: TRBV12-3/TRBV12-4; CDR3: CASSQGTGFVEQYF; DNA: TGTGCCAGCAGTCAAGGGACAGGGTTCGTCGAGCAGTACTTC
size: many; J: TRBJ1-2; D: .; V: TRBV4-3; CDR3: CASSQDGGYTF; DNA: TGCGCCAGCAGCCAAGATGGAGGGTACACCTTC
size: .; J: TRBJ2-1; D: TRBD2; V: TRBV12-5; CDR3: CASGFGGGHSYNEQFF; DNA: TGTGCTAGTGGTTTTGGCGGGGGGCACTCCTACAATGAGCAGTTCTTC
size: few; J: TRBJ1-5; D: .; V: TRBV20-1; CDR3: CSAHREDSNQPQHF; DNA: TGCAGTGCACACAGGGAGGATAGCAATCAGCCCCAGCATTTT
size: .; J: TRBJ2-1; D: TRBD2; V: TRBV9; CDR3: CASSVGLAGDEQFF; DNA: TGTGCCAGCAGCGTAGGGCTAGCGGGGGATGAGCAGTTCTTC
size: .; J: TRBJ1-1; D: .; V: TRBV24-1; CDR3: CATSLGLNTEAFF; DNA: TGTGCCACCAGCCTGGGACTAAACACTGAAGCTTTCTTT
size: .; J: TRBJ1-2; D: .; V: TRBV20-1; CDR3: CSARPRAYGYTF; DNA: TGCAGTGCTAGGCCCAGGGCCTATGGCTACACCTTC
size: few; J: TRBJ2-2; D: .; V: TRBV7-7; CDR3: CASSPLRLTSNTGELFF; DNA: TGTGCCAGCAGTCCCCTCCGACTCACTTCGAACACCGGGGAGCTGTTTTTT
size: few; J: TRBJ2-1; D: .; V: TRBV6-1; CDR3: CASRDGYYNEQFF; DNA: TGTGCCAGCAGGGACGGGTACTACAATGAGCAGTTCTTC
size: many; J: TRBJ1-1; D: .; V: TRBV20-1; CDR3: CSARDFGNTEAFF; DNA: TGCAGTGCTAGAGATTTTGGCAACACTGAAGCTTTCTTT
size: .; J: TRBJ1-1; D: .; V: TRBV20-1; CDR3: CSARNPAGNTEAFF; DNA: TGCAGTGCTAGAAATCCAGCCGGGAACACTGAAGCTTTCTTT
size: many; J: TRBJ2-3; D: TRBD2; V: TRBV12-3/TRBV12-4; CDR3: CASTAGADTQYF; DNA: TGTGCCAGTACAGCGGGGGCAGATACGCAGTATTTT